These T cell receptor beta chains were read from a single sample in a study of patients and donors after allogeneic stem cell transplantation. TCRdb ran MiXCR on the RT-PCR reads and lists one entry per CDR3 protein. The sample has 900,000 to 1,000,000 distinct CDR3 sequences, 18% seen once. Sequenced: blood, either unsorted or a sorted T cell fraction (not recorded which). Every receptor here comes from a human donor who was either an allogeneic HSCT recipient or a stem cell or donor lymphocyte infusion donor (not recorded which). It is not recorded whose cells these are; they may come from a transplant donor. CDR3s include the opening cysteine and the closing phenylalanine or tryptophan. The D gene is left open where the match is weak. Size tells how often a clone was seen (once, few, many) or the class of an expanded clone, and some rows leave it out.

v_gene	d_gene	abundance	j_gene	CDR3nt	CDR3aa
TRBV12-3/TRBV12-4	TRBD2	few	TRBJ2-1	TGTGCGGCTAGCGGGGGGAGCTCCTACAATGAGCAGTTCTTC	CAASGGSSYNEQFF
TRBV6-5	NA	few	TRBJ1-1	TGTGCCAGCAGTTACTCGAAAGGAGGTCCGGAAGCTTTCTTT	CASSYSKGGPEAFF
TRBV9	NA	NA	TRBJ1-3	TGTGCCAGCAGCGTAGGCGACTTGGGGCGAAAAGATAACACCATATATTTT	CASSVGDLGRKDNTIYF
TRBV12-3/TRBV12-4	NA	NA	TRBJ2-5	TGTGCCAGCAGACAAGGCCCAGGGTACCAAGAGACCCAGTACTTC	CASRQGPGYQETQYF
TRBV12-3/TRBV12-4	NA	many	TRBJ1-1	TGTGCCAGCAGCCCCCTCGTCACTGAAGCTTTCTTT	CASSPLVTEAFF
TRBV7-9	TRBD1	few	TRBJ1-1	TGTGCCAGCATCCTGTACAGGGGAGAAGGGAACACTGAAGCTTTCTTT	CASILYRGEGNTEAFF
TRBV20-1	TRBD1	few	TRBJ1-1	TGCAGTGCTATGGGTGGGGACAGGGGGACTTTCCCGAACACTGAAGCTTTCTTT	CSAMGGDRGTFPNTEAFF
TRBV29-1	TRBD2	NA	TRBJ2-1	TGCAGCGTTCACCTAACGGGAGGGCGGGGCAATGAGCAGTTCTTC	CSVHLTGGRGNEQFF
TRBV5-1	NA	NA	TRBJ2-7	TGCGCCAGCAGCTCGCAATCCCGGGGCGAGCAGTACTTC	CASSSQSRGEQYF
TRBV12-3/TRBV12-4	NA	NA	TRBJ2-7	TGTGCCAGCAGCCCGGACAGAACCCAGAACCACGAGCAGTACTTC	CASSPDRTQNHEQYF
TRBV7-3	TRBD1	NA	TRBJ1-6	TGTGCCAGCAGCTCTCAGGGGGCCGACTCACCCCTCCACTTT	CASSSQGADSPLHF
TRBV20-1	NA	NA	TRBJ2-7	TGCAGTGCTAGCCCGGGCCCGGGTGACGAGCAGTACTTC	CSASPGPGDEQYF
TRBV6-1	TRBD1	few	TRBJ2-5	TGTGCCAGCAGTGTTACAGGGGGTAAGACCCAGTACTTC	CASSVTGGKTQYF
TRBV12-3/TRBV12-4	TRBD1	many	TRBJ1-1	TGTGCCAGCAGCCACGACAGGGGGCACGTGGCTTTCTTT	CASSHDRGHVAFF
TRBV7-3	TRBD2	few	TRBJ2-6	TGTGCCAGCAGCCCCAACCGGGGGGGCTCTGGGGCCAACGTCCTGACTTTC	CASSPNRGGSGANVLTF